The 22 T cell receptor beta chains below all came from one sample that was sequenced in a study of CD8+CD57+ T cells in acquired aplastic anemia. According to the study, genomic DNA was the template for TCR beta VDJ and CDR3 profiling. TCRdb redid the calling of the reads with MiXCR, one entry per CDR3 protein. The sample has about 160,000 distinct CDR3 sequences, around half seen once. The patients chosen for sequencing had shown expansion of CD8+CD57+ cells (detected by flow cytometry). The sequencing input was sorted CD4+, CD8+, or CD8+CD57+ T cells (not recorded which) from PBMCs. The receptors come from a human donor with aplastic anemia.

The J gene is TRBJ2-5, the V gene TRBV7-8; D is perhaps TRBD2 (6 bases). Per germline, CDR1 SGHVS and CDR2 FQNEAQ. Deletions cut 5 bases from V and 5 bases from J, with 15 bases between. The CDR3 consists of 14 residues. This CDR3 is CASSHRRGGETQYF. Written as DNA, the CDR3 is TGTGCCAGCAGCCACAGGAGGGGTGGGGAGACCCAGTACTTC.

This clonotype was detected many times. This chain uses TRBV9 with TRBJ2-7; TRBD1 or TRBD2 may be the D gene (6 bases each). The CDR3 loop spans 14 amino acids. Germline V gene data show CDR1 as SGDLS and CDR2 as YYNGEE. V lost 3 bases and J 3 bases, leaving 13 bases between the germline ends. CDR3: CASSAGDKYYEQYF. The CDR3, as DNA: TGTGCCAGCAGCGCGGGGGACAAATACTACGAGCAGTACTTC.

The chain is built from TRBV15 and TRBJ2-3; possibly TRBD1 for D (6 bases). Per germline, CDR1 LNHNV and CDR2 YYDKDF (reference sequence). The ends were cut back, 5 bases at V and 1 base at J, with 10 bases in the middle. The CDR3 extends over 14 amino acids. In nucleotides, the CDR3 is TGTGCCACCAGCCAGGCAGGGGGCACAGATACGCAGTATTTT. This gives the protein CATSQAGGTDTQYF.

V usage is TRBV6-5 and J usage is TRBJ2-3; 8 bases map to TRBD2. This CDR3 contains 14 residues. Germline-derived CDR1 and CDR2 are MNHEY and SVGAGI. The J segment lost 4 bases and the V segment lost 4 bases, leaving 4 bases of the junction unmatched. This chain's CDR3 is CASSLAGIADTQYF. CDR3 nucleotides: TGTGCCAGCAGTTTAGCGGGAATCGCAGATACGCAGTATTTT.

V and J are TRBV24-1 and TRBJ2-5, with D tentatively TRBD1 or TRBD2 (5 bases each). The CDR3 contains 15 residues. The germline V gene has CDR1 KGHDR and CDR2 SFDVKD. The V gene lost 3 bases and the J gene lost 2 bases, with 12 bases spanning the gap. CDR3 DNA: TGTGCCACCAGTGATGTGCCGGGGCCACAAGAGACCCAGTACTTC. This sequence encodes CATSDVPGPQETQYF.

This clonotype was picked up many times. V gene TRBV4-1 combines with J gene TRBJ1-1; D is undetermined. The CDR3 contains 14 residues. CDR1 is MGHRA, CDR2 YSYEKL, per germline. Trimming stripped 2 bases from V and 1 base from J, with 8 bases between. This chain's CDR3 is CASSQRTANTEAFF. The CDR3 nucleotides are TGCGCCAGCAGCCAACGGACGGCGAACACTGAAGCTTTCTTT.

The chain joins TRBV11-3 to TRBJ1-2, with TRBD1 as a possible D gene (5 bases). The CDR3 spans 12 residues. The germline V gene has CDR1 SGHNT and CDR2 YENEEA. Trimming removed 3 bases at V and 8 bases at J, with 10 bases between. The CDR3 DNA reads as TGTGCCAGCAGCTTGGTGGGGGTCGGCTACACCTTC. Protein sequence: CASSLVGVGYTF.

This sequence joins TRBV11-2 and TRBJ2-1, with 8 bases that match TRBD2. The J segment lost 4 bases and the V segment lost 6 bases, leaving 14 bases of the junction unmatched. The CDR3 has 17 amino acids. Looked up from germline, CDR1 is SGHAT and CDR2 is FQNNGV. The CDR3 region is CASRDPGSGVPYNEQFF. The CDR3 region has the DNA TGTGCCAGCAGAGACCCGGGTAGCGGGGTTCCTTACAATGAGCAGTTCTTC.

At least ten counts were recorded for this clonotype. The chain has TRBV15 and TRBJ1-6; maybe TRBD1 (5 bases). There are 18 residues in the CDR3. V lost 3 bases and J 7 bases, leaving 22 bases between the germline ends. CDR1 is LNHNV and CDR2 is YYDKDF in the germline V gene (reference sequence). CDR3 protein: CATSRPGDWEERNSPLHF. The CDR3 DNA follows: TGTGCCACCAGCAGGCCGGGGGACTGGGAAGAGAGGAATTCACCCCTCCACTTT.

The CDR3 DNA reads TGTGCCAGCAGCCCAGGGGGCCTCAGAACCCTCCACTTT. Translation: CASSPGGLRTLHF. V usage is TRBV11-2 and J usage is TRBJ1-6; 8 nucleotides match TRBD1. Looked up from germline, CDR1 is SGHAT and CDR2 is FQNNGV. The ends lost 5 bases at V and 14 bases at J; junction bases unmatched: 8. The CDR3 covers 13 residues.

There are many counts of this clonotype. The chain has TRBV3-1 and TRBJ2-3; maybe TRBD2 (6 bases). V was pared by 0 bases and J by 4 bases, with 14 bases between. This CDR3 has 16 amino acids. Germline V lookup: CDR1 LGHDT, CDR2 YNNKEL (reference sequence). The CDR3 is CASSQDGTPGPDTQYF. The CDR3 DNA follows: TGTGCCAGCAGCCAAGACGGGACTCCCGGACCAGATACGCAGTATTTT.

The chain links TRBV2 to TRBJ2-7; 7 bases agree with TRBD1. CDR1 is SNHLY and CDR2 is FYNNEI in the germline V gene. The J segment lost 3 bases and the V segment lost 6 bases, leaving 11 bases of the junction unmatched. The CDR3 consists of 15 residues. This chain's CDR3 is CASRYASGQLYEQYF. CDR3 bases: TGTGCCAGCAGATACGCTTCGGGACAGCTCTACGAGCAGTACTTC.

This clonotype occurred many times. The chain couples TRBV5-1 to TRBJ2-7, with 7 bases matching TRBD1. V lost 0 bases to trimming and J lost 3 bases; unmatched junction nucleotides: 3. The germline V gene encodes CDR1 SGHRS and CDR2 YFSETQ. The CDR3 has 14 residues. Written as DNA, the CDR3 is TGCGCCAGCAGCTTGGGGGACAGCCACTACGAGCAGTACTTC. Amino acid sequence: CASSLGDSHYEQYF. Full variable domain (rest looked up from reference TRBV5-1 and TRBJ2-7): KAGVTQTPRYLIKTRGQQVTLSCSPISGHRSVSWYQQTPGQGLQFLFEYFSETQRNKGNFPGRFSGRQFSNSRSEMNVSTLELGDSALYLCASSLGDSHYEQYFGPGTRLTVT.

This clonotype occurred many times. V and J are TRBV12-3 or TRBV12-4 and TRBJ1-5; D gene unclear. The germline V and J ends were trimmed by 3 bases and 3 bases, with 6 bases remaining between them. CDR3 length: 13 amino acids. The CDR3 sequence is CASSLHFNQPQHF. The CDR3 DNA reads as TGTGCCAGCAGTTTGCACTTCAATCAGCCCCAGCATTTT.

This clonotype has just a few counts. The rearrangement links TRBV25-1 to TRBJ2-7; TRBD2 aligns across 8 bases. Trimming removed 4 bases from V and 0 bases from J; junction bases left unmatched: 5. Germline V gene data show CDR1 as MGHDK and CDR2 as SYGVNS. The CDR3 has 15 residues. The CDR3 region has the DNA TGTGCCAGCAGTGGGCCAAGCGGGAGCTCCTACGAGCAGTACTTC. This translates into CASSGPSGSSYEQYF.

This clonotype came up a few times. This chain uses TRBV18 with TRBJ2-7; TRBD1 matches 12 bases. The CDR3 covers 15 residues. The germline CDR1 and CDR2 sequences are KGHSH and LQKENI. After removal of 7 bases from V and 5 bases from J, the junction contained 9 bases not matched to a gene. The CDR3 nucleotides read TGTGCCAGCTTACCCGGGACAGGGGGCTACCACGAGCAGTACTTC. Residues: CASLPGTGGYHEQYF.

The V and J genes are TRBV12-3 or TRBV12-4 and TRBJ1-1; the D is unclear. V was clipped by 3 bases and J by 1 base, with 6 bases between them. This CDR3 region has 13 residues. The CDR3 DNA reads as TGTGCCAGCAGTTTTCCTGAGAACACTGAAGCTTTCTTT. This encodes CASSFPENTEAFF.

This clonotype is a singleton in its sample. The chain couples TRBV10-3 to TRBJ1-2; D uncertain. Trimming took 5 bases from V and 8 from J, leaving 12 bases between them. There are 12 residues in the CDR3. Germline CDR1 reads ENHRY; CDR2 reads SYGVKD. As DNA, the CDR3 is TGTGCCATCAGTCGGGGTGATCGGGGCTACACCTTC. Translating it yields CAISRGDRGYTF.

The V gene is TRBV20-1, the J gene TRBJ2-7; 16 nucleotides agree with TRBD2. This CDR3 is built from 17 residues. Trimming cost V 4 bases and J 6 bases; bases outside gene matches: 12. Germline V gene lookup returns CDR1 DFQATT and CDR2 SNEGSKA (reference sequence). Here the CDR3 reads CSAKGLAGGKDTFEQYF. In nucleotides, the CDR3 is TGCAGTGCTAAGGGACTAGCGGGAGGGAAGGACACCTTCGAGCAGTACTTC.

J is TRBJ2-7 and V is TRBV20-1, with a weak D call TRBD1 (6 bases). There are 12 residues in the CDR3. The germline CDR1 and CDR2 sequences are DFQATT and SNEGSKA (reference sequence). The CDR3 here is CSAYGQSYEQYF. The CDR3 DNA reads TGCAGCGCTTACGGACAGTCCTACGAGCAGTACTTC.

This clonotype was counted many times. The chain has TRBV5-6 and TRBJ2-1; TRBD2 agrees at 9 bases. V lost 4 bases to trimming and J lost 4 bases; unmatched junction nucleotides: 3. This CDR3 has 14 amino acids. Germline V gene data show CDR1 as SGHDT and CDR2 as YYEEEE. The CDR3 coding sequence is TGTGCCAGCAGCACGGGACTAGCATACAATGAGCAGTTCTTC. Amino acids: CASSTGLAYNEQFF.

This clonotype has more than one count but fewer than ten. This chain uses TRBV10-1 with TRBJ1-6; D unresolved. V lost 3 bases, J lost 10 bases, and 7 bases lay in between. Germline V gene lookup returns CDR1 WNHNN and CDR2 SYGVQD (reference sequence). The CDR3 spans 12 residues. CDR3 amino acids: CASSEMGSPLHF. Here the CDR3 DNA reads TGCGCCAGCAGTGAAATGGGCTCACCCCTCCACTTT.